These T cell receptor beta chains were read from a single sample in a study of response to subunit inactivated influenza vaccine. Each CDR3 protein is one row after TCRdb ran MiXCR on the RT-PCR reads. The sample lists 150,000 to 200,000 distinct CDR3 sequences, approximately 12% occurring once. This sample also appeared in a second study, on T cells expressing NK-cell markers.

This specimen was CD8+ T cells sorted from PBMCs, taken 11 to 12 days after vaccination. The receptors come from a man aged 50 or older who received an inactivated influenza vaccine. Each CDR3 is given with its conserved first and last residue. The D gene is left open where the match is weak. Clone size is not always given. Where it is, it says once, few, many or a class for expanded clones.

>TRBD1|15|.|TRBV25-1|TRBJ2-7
CASSAFKGQGSEQYF
TGTGCCAGCAGTGCTTTTAAGGGACAGGGCTCCGAGCAGTACTTC
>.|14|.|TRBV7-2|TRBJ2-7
CASSFSSGPYEQYF
TGTGCCAGCAGCTTCTCGAGCGGGCCCTACGAGCAGTACTTC
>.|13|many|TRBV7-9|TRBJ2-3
CASSFFSTDTQYF
TGTGCCAGCAGCTTTTTCTCGACAGATACGCAGTATTTT
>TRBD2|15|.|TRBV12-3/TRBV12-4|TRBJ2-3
CASSSDRAGGGTQYF
TGTGCCAGCAGCTCTGACCGCGCGGGGGGTGGTACGCAGTATTTT
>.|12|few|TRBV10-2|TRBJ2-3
CASSNPRDTQYF
TGCGCCAGCAGTAACCCTAGAGATACGCAGTATTTT
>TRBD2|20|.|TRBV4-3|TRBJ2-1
CASSHISVGLAGGPHNEQFF
TGCGCCAGCAGCCATATATCAGTCGGACTAGCGGGAGGTCCCCACAATGAGCAGTTCTTC
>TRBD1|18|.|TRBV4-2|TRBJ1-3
CASSRDRAGSNSGNTIYF
TGTGCCAGCAGCCGGGACAGGGCCGGGTCGAACTCTGGAAACACCATATATTTT
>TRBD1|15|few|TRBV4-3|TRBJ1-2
CASSQAWTGKYGYTF
TGCGCCAGCAGCCAGGCGTGGACAGGAAAGTATGGCTACACCTTC
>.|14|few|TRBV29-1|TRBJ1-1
CSVHKTGTGAEAFF
TGCAGCGTTCATAAGACAGGAACCGGCGCAGAAGCTTTCTTT
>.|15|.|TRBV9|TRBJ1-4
CASSVGGGAGEKLFF
TGTGCCAGCAGCGTAGGAGGAGGGGCTGGAGAAAAACTGTTTTTT
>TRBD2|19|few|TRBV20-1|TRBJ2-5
CSAQPNYRTSGGPWETQYF
TGCAGTGCGCAGCCAAACTATCGGACTAGCGGGGGGCCGTGGGAGACCCAGTACTTC
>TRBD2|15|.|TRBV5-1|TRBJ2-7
CASSPSAGIQYEQYF
TGCGCCAGCAGCCCGTCAGCGGGAATCCAATACGAGCAGTACTTC
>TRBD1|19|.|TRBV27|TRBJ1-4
CASSPRRDRGRSPRVKLFF
TGTGCCAGCAGTCCCCGGCGGGACAGGGGGCGTAGTCCGCGAGTTAAACTGTTTTTT
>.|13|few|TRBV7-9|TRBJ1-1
CASSLGPATEAFF
TGTGCCAGCAGCTTAGGTCCAGCTACTGAAGCTTTCTTT
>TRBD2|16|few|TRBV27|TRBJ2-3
CASSLGISGTTDTQYF
TGTGCCAGCAGTTTAGGGATTAGCGGGACCACAGATACGCAGTATTTT
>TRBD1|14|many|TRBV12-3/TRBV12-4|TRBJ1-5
CASSLDRADQPQHF
TGTGCCAGCAGTCTCGACAGGGCGGATCAGCCCCAGCATTTT
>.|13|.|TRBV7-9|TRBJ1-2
CASSLSLSGGYTF
TGTGCCAGCAGCTTGAGCTTATCGGGTGGCTACACCTTC
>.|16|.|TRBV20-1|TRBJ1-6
CSARDDMTALNSPLHF
TGCAGTGCTCGAGATGATATGACTGCTCTAAATTCACCCCTCCACTTT
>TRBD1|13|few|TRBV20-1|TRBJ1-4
CSALGQDHEKLFF
TGCAGTGCCCTGGGACAGGATCATGAAAAACTGTTTTTT
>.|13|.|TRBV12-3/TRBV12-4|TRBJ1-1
CASSTTGTSEAFF
TGTGCCAGCAGCACTACCGGGACCTCTGAAGCTTTCTTT
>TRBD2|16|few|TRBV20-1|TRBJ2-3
CSARDIPGGPPDTQYF
TGCAGTGCTAGAGATATCCCGGGGGGGCCCCCAGATACGCAGTATTTT
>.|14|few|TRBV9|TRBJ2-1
CASSVGPNGDEQFF
TGTGCCAGCAGCGTAGGTCCCAACGGGGATGAGCAGTTCTTC
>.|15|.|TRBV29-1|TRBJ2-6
CSVVVSSSGANVLTF
TGCAGCGTTGTAGTATCCAGCTCTGGGGCCAACGTCCTGACTTTC
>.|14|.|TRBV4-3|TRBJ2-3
CASSPALAEDTQYF
TGCGCCAGCAGCCCCGCCCTAGCTGAAGATACGCAGTATTTT
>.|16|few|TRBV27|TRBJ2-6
CASSFLGADGANVLTF
TGTGCCAGCAGTTTCCTGGGGGCGGACGGGGCCAACGTCCTGACTTTC
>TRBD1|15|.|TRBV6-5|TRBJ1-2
CASSLPGQGATGYTF
TGTGCCAGCAGTTTACCGGGACAGGGGGCAACTGGCTACACCTTC
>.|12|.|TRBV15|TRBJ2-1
CATSREGNGQFF
TGTGCCACCAGCAGAGAAGGAAATGGGCAGTTCTTC
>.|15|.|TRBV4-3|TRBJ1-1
CASSPSDTMNTEAFF
TGCGCCAGCAGCCCTTCGGACACCATGAACACTGAAGCTTTCTTT
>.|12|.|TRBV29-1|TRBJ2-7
CSAWTVSYEQYF
TGCAGCGCTTGGACAGTCTCCTACGAGCAGTACTTC
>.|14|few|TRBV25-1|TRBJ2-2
CASSEYVNTGELFF
TGTGCCAGCAGTGAATACGTGAACACCGGGGAGCTGTTTTTT
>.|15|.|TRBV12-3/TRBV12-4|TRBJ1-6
CASPDAHLHNSPLHF
TGTGCCAGCCCGGATGCCCACCTACATAATTCACCCCTCCACTTT
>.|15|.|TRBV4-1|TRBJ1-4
CASSQVLGQTEQLFF
TGCGCCAGCAGCCAGGTTCTCGGGCAAACCGAGCAACTGTTTTTT
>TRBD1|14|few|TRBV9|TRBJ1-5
CASSAGGGNQPQHF
TGTGCCAGCAGCGCAGGGGGGGGCAATCAGCCCCAGCATTTT
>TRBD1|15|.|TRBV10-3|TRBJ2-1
CAISEEGTGRNEQFF
TGTGCCATCAGTGAAGAAGGGACAGGGCGGAATGAGCAGTTCTTC
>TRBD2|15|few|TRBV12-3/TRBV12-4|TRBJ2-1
CASRVAGGPNNEQFF
TGTGCCAGCAGGGTAGCGGGGGGGCCGAACAATGAGCAGTTCTTC
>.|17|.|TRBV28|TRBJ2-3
CASSFRLSGTSTDTQYF
TGTGCCAGCAGTTTCAGGCTGTCGGGTACTAGCACAGATACGCAGTATTTT
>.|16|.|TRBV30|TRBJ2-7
CAWSVPRAGNTYEQYF
TGTGCCTGGAGTGTACCTCGGGCAGGGAACACCTACGAGCAGTACTTC
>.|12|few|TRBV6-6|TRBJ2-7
CASSYSPAEQYF
TGTGCCAGCAGTTACTCCCCCGCCGAGCAGTACTTC
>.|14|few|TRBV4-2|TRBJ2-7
CASSAGPATYEQYF
TGTGCCAGCAGCGCGGGCCCGGCCACCTACGAGCAGTACTTC
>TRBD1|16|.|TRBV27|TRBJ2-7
CASSLQPPGTGGEQYF
TGTGCCAGCAGTTTACAACCTCCCGGGACAGGGGGCGAGCAGTACTTC
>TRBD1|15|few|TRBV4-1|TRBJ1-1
CASSSRDRVNTEAFF
TGCGCCAGCAGCTCCCGGGACAGGGTGAACACTGAAGCTTTCTTT
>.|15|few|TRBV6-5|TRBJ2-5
CASSYGFGGQETQYF
TGTGCCAGCAGTTACGGGTTCGGGGGCCAAGAGACCCAGTACTTC
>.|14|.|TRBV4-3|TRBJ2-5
CASSQDHWGETQYF
TGCGCCAGCAGCCAAGACCACTGGGGGGAGACCCAGTACTTC
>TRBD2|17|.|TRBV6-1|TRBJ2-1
CASSEAGLAGVYNEQFF
TGTGCCAGCAGTGAAGCAGGGCTAGCGGGAGTATACAATGAGCAGTTCTTC
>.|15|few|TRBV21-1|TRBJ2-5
CASSKKRQLQETQYF
TGTGCCAGCAGCAAGAAACGACAGCTTCAAGAGACCCAGTACTTC
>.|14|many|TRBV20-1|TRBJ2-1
CSATRSPGGFEQFF
TGCAGTGCTACAAGATCCCCTGGAGGTTTCGAGCAGTTCTTC
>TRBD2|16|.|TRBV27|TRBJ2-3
CASSLGGGAYTDTQYF
TGTGCCAGCAGTCTCGGCGGGGGGGCGTACACAGATACGCAGTATTTT
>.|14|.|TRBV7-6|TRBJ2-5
CASSPTPIQETQYF
TGTGCCAGCAGCCCGACCCCGATTCAAGAGACCCAGTACTTC
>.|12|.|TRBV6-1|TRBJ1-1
CASDGQSPEAFF
TGTGCCAGCGATGGACAGTCCCCTGAAGCTTTCTTT
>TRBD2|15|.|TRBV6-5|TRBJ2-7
CASSWTSGRTYEQYF
TGTGCCAGCAGTTGGACTAGCGGGAGAACCTACGAGCAGTACTTC
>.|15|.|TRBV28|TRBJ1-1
CASSLSLRGDTEAFF
TGTGCCAGCAGTTTAAGTCTGAGGGGAGACACTGAAGCTTTCTTT
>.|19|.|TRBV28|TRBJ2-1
CASSLVIGAGPPIYNEQFF
TGTGCCAGCAGTTTAGTCATTGGGGCGGGCCCCCCGATATACAATGAGCAGTTCTTC
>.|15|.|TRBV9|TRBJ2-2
CASSVDGSGTGELFF
TGTGCCAGCAGCGTAGACGGGAGTGGCACCGGGGAGCTGTTTTTT
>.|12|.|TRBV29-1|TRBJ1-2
CSVGPERDGYTF
TGCAGCGTTGGACCCGAACGGGATGGCTACACCTTC
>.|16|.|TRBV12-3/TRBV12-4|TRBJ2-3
CASSPYSGASTDTQYF
TGTGCCAGCAGCCCCTATTCGGGGGCCAGCACAGATACGCAGTATTTT
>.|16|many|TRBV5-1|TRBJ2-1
CASSPRSLSSYNEQFF
TGCGCCAGCAGCCCCCGTTCTCTGAGCTCCTACAATGAGCAGTTCTTC
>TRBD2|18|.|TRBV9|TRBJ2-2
CASSVWDLAGGPGGELFF
TGTGCCAGCAGCGTATGGGACCTAGCGGGGGGGCCAGGCGGGGAGCTGTTTTTT
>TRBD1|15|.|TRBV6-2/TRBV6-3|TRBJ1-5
CASSYGTVINQPQHF
TGTGCCAGCAGTTACGGGACAGTCATCAATCAGCCCCAGCATTTT
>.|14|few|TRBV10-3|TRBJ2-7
CAISFDRSSYEQYF
TGTGCCATCAGTTTTGACAGGAGCTCCTACGAGCAGTACTTC
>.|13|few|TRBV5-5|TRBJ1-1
CASREERSAEAFF
TGTGCCAGCAGGGAGGAAAGGAGTGCTGAAGCTTTCTTT